Shown below are 21 T cell receptor beta chains from a single sample sequenced in a study of blood T cell repertoires in COVID-19. Here immunoSEQ multiplex PCR was the method, and the copy in TCRdb shows in-frame clones only, minus some. In the table there are tens of thousands of clones, approximately 82% of which are singletons. The sequenced sample was peripheral blood. The receptors derive from a man in his fifties or sixties with active COVID-19.

This chain links TRBV3-1 (or the pseudogene TRBV3-2) with TRBJ1-2; no reliable D call. The germline CDR1 and CDR2 sequences are LGHDT and YNNKEL (reference sequence). Trimming pared 4 bases from V and 2 bases from J, leaving 17 bases between. The CDR3 is made up of 16 amino acids. The CDR3 DNA follows: TGTGCCAGCAGCCCCTCGACGGGGAGAAAGAACTATGGCTACACCTTC. It translates to CASSPSTGRKNYGYTF.

The chain is built from TRBV18 and TRBJ2-3, with D uncertain. Germline V gene sequence: CDR1 KGHSH, CDR2 LQKENI. The CDR3 spans 18 residues. The germline V and J ends were trimmed by 1 base and 1 base, with 18 bases remaining between them. CDR3 in DNA: TGTGCCAGCTCACCACGCGGCCCCAGTCCTTATCGCACAGATACGCAGTATTTT. It translates to CASSPRGPSPYRTDTQYF.

The chain uses TRBV11-2 and TRBJ2-7; 7 nucleotides line up with TRBD2. CDR3 length: 15 amino acids. CDR1 and CDR2 (germline): SGHAT, FQNNGV. Trimming removed 4 bases from V and 2 bases from J; junction bases left unmatched: 8. The CDR3 DNA reads as TGTGCCAGCAGCTCCGACGGGAGGAGGGCCTACGAGCAGTACTTC. Amino acid sequence: CASSSDGRRAYEQYF. The full variable domain, completed using reference TRBV11-2 and TRBJ2-7, is EAGVAQSPRYKIIEKRQSVAFWCNPISGHATLYWYQQILGQGPKLLIQFQNNGVVDDSQLPKDRFSAERLKGVDSTLKIQPAKLEDSAVYLCASSSDGRRAYEQYFGPGTRLTVT.

The chain links TRBV6-6 to TRBJ2-7; 7 bases line up with TRBD1. Germline lookup yields CDR1 MNHNY and CDR2 SVGAGI (reference sequence). Trimming removed 0 bases from V and 0 bases from J; junction bases left unmatched: 2. The CDR3 length is 15 residues. CDR3 loop: CASSYSGTVSYEQYF. For the CDR3, the DNA is TGTGCCAGCAGTTACTCCGGGACAGTCTCCTACGAGCAGTACTTC.

The chain's CDR3 is CASRRRVENYGYTF. CDR3 nucleotide sequence: TGCGCCAGCCGGAGGAGGGTAGAGAACTATGGCTACACCTTC. The gene calls are TRBV5-1 and TRBJ1-2; D unclear. The V end was cut by 7 bases, the J end by 2 bases, with 15 bases between. Germline V lookup: CDR1 SGHRS, CDR2 YFSETQ. The CDR3 loop spans 14 amino acids.

CDR3 coding DNA: TGTGCCAGCAGCCAAGAATCGAGGGGGGGCTACGAGCAGTACTTC. Translated: CASSQESRGGYEQYF. The genes are TRBV4-2 and TRBJ2-7; TRBD2 might be the D (7 bases). The ends were cut back, 0 bases at V and 3 bases at J, with 12 bases in the middle. Germline V gives CDR1 LGHNA, CDR2 YNFKEQ. The CDR3 length is 15 residues.

The chain has TRBV5-5 and TRBJ2-3; D not resolved. This CDR3 is built from 13 residues. Per germline, CDR1 SGHKS and CDR2 YYEKEE (reference sequence). V was shortened by 3 bases and J by 6 bases, with 11 bases between the two germline ends. CDR3 sequence: CASSSLAYDTQYF. In DNA form, the CDR3 reads TGTGCCAGCAGCTCCCTCGCGTATGATACGCAGTATTTT. Full variable domain (rest looked up from reference TRBV5-5 and TRBJ2-3): DAGVTQSPTHLIKTRGQQVTLRCSPISGHKSVSWYQQVLGQGPQFIFQYYEKEERGRGNFPDRFSARQFPNYSSELNVNALLLGDSALYLCASSSLAYDTQYFGPGTRLTVL.

In its sample, this clone was seen once. The gene calls are TRBV27 and TRBJ2-1; 9 bases map to TRBD1. V trimming: 5 bases; J trimming: 0 bases; junction bases outside the gene matches: 20. The germline gives CDR1 MNHEY, CDR2 SMNVEV (reference sequence). This CDR3 is built from 21 residues. In nucleotides, the CDR3 is TGTGCCAGCAGTCCCTCCCAAACCGGGACAGGGAAATACGACTCCTACAATGAGCAGTTCTTC. This codes for CASSPSQTGTGKYDSYNEQFF.

The chain recombines TRBV24-1 with TRBJ2-5, with TRBD2 matching 7 bases. This CDR3 region has 15 residues. Losses at the gene ends were 1 base for V and 4 bases for J; bases not matched to a gene: 5. Germline CDR1 is KGHDR and CDR2 is SFDVKD. CDR3 DNA: TGTGCCACCAGTGATTTTGGCGGGAGCCGAGAGACCCAGTACTTC. It yields the protein CATSDFGGSRETQYF.

The chain links TRBV5-1 to TRBJ2-2, with 8 bases lining up with TRBD1. This CDR3 is built from 17 residues. The V gene's germline CDR1 is SGHRS and CDR2 YFSETQ. V dropped 0 bases and J dropped 4; count of bases not matched to a gene: 8. CDR3 sequence (DNA): TGCGCCAGCAGCTTGGGGGGACAGGTTCGCGGCACCGGGGAGCTGTTTTTT. Residues: CASSLGGQVRGTGELFF.

The rearrangement joins TRBV5-4 to TRBJ2-2, with D possibly matching TRBD2 (5 bases). Trimming removed 6 bases at V and 6 bases at J, with 15 bases between. The CDR3 is 14 amino acids. CDR1 and CDR2 from the germline V gene are SGHNT and YYREEE (reference sequence). CDR3 sequence: CASNSVGSPGELFF. Here the CDR3 DNA reads TGTGCCAGCAATTCCGTGGGGAGTCCCGGGGAGCTGTTTTTT.

The J gene is TRBJ1-2, the V gene TRBV18, with D possibly being TRBD1 (6 bases). The CDR3 length is 21 residues. V was clipped by 5 bases and J by 0 bases, with 31 bases between them. Looked up from germline, CDR1 is KGHSH and CDR2 is LQKENI. The CDR3 DNA follows: TGTGCCAGCTCAGAACCGGGACAAAGGACGACCCAAACTCGAGCTAACTATGGCTACACCTTC. Its protein product is CASSEPGQRTTQTRANYGYTF.

This sequence joins TRBV5-1 and TRBJ2-7, with 7 bases that match TRBD1. V was pared by 3 bases and J by 2 bases, with 2 bases of the junction left unmatched. CDR3 length equals 13 residues. Germline V gene sequence: CDR1 SGHRS, CDR2 YFSETQ. CDR3: CASSSGQTYEQYF. The DNA of the CDR3 is TGCGCCAGCAGCTCGGGACAGACCTACGAGCAGTACTTC.

This chain connects TRBV6-4 to TRBJ2-1; 7 positions agree with TRBD2. This CDR3 spans 16 amino acids. The V gene end was trimmed by 3 bases and the J gene end by 3 bases; junction bases not matched to a gene: 8. From germline, CDR1 is MRHNA and CDR2 SNTAGT. CDR3 bases: TGTGCCAGCAGTGATCTGAGTAGCGGGCTCTACAATGAGCAGTTCTTC. Translated: CASSDLSSGLYNEQFF.

V usage is TRBV3-1 (or the pseudogene TRBV3-2) and J usage is TRBJ2-7, with 8 bases matching TRBD2. The trim removed 4 bases at V and 3 bases at J, leaving 5 bases unmatched. Germline loops: CDR1 LGHDT, CDR2 YNNKEL (reference sequence). This CDR3 comprises 14 residues. CDR3 DNA: TGTGCCAGCAGCCGAGGGCTAGCGGGCTACGAGCAGTACTTC. Its protein product is CASSRGLAGYEQYF.

In its sample, this clone was seen once. The chain carries TRBV7-6 and TRBJ1-6; 8 nucleotides match TRBD1. The CDR3 sequence is 15 residues long. CDR1 is SGHVS and CDR2 is FNYEAQ in the germline V gene. Germline trimming cut 5 bases from V and 10 bases from J; bases unmatched to any gene: 10. The CDR3: CASSQGQGPTSPLHF. In DNA form, the CDR3 reads TGTGCCAGCAGCCAAGGACAGGGCCCAACGTCACCCCTCCACTTT.

CDR3 sequence (DNA): TGTGCCAGTAGTACCCGGACTAGCGGGGCCACAGATACGCAGTATTTT. It translates to CASSTRTSGATDTQYF. The chain combines TRBV19 with TRBJ2-3, with 12 nucleotides matching TRBD2. Germline V gives CDR1 LNHDA, CDR2 SQIVND (reference sequence). This CDR3 is 16 amino acids long. Trimming removed 4 bases from V and 2 bases from J; junction bases left unmatched: 4.

The chain recombines TRBV14 with TRBJ2-1; possibly TRBD2 for D (6 bases). Trimming left V 0 bases short and J 7 bases short, with 13 bases between. The CDR3 has 15 residues. Germline CDR1 and CDR2: SGHDN and FVKESK. The CDR3 region has the DNA TGTGCCAGCAGCCAAGACCGCGGAAGCGGGAATGAGCAGTTCTTC. Translated, it gives CASSQDRGSGNEQFF. Using reference TRBV14 and TRBJ2-1 for the parts outside the CDR3, the full variable domain is EAGVTQFPSHSVIEKGQTVTLRCDPISGHDNLYWYRRVMGKEIKFLLHFVKESKQDESGMPNNRFLAERTGGTYSTLKVQPAELEDSGVYFCASSQDRGSGNEQFFGPGTRLTVL.

The chain carries TRBV5-1 and TRBJ1-2, with 11 bases that match TRBD1. Germline V gene data show CDR1 as SGHRS and CDR2 as YFSETQ. The CDR3 has 16 amino acids. J lost 6 bases, V lost 0 bases, and 7 bases had no gene match. The CDR3 reads CASSLVGTGGGDGYTF. The DNA for the CDR3 is TGCGCCAGCAGCTTGGTCGGGACAGGGGGAGGAGATGGCTACACCTTC. Full variable domain (missing parts from reference TRBV5-1 and TRBJ1-2): KAGVTQTPRYLIKTRGQQVTLSCSPISGHRSVSWYQQTPGQGLQFLFEYFSETQRNKGNFPGRFSGRQFSNSRSEMNVSTLELGDSALYLCASSLVGTGGGDGYTFGSGTRLTVV.

The chain carries TRBV5-6 and TRBJ2-7, with TRBD2 identical over 9 bases. Germline CDR1 is SGHDT and CDR2 is YYEEEE. V shed 0 bases and J 7 bases; nucleotides not matched to a gene: 17. The CDR3 contains 18 residues. CDR3 coding DNA: TGTGCCAGCAGCTTGGCTCTCTCCCTAGCGGGGTTCGGCGGGGAGCAGTACTTC. Translation gives CASSLALSLAGFGGEQYF.

This chain joins TRBV7-2 and TRBJ2-1, with D hard to call. Trimming left V 4 bases short and J 8 bases short, with 12 bases between. The CDR3 spans 13 residues. Per germline, CDR1 SGHTA and CDR2 FQGNSA. The CDR3 region is CASSSVFTDEQFF. CDR3 DNA sequence: TGTGCCAGCAGCTCCGTCTTCACGGATGAGCAGTTCTTC.